Included here is one TCR beta chain sequence, with context. The germline gives CDR1 SNHLY, CDR2 FYNNEI. The length of the CDR3 is 14 residues. The V end lost 6 bases, the J end lost 0 bases, and 11 bases lay between the germline ends. These data are taken from a study of cytomegalovirus exposure and HLA in healthy donors. Libraries were prepared by immunoSEQ multiplex PCR; TCRdb keeps only in-frame clonotypes and omits some of them. The sample contains 200,000 to 250,000 clones, 75% to 90% of which appear only once. The chain couples TRBV2 to TRBJ1-2; tentatively, D is TRBD1 (5 bases). The sequence was obtained from a woman aged 18-30 years in good health and CMV-seronegative. The sequencing sample was made of PBMCs. The CDR3 is CASRAPGANYGYTF. DNA of the CDR3: TGTGCCAGCAGGGCCCCGGGGGCTAACTATGGCTACACCTTC.